This T cell receptor (beta chain) was documented in a study of cytomegalovirus exposure and HLA in healthy donors. Regarding the study as a whole: Across donors, most TCRs were seen rarely, yet some public ones were widespread. Altogether, 150 to 200 TCR beta chains were recorded as cytomegalovirus-associated. With high specificity and sensitivity, the classifier reportedly diagnosed cytomegalovirus status.

The CDR3 contains 15 residues. Per the germline V gene, CDR1 is LNHNV and CDR2 is YYDKDF (reference sequence). With 0 bases removed from V and 0 bases from J, the gap between germline ends came to 8 bases. Sequencing was performed with immunoSEQ multiplex PCR; in TCRdb, only in-frame clones are kept and a portion is missing. The sample has fewer than 200,000 clones; approximately 84% are singletons. The donors were part of the approximately 130-subject validation cohort, which stood apart from the approximately 700-subject first cohort. Comments on this clone: As yet, its antigen is unknown.

This clonotype originated in a young woman in good health and CMV-seropositive. V and J are TRBV15 and TRBJ1-1; D is ambiguous. The sequencing sample was made of PBMCs. This CDR3 reads CATSREAAVNTEAFF. DNA of the CDR3: TGTGCCACCAGCAGAGAGGCAGCGGTGAACACTGAAGCTTTCTTT.